This entry lists 15 T cell receptor beta chains sequenced from one sample in a study of human T cells and chemical hapten exposure. Each CDR3 protein is one row after TCRdb ran MiXCR on the RACE reads. The table records 50,000 or so distinct CDR3 sequences, 9.9% of them present only once. Stated time point: patch test 3, about 24 weeks after DPC sensitization. Treatment specified: therapeutic diphenylcyclopropenone sensitization with weekly scalp DPC. Material: whole blood, obtained in connection with sensitization to the hapten diphenylcyclopropenone (DPC). The source is a middle-aged woman with alopecia areata. Some clones in this sample may be carry-over from other donors' samples.

This clonotype was detected ten times or more. The J gene is TRBJ2-2, the V gene TRBV29-1, with D possibly TRBD1 on 6 matching bases. Germline CDR1 is SQVTM and CDR2 is ANQGSEA. The CDR3 is made up of 12 amino acids. V lost 6 bases, J lost 1 base, and 6 bases lay in between. CDR3 amino acids: CSVGQNTGELFF. The CDR3 nucleotides read TGCAGCGTGGGACAGAACACCGGGGAGCTGTTTTTT.

This clonotype was recorded a few times. The genes are TRBV7-6 and TRBJ2-1; 9 bases match TRBD2. Germline V CDR1 and CDR2: SGHVS, FNYEAQ. The CDR3 has 14 amino acids. V was pared by 1 base and J by 8 bases, with 3 bases of the junction left unmatched. CDR3 in amino acids: CASSLVPSGDEQFF. The CDR3 nucleotides read TGTGCCAGCAGCTTAGTTCCTAGCGGGGATGAGCAGTTCTTC.

This clonotype occurred a few times. The CDR3 nucleotides read TGTGCCAGCAGCTCCGGGGACAGACTCTATAGCAATCAGCCCCAGCATTTT. Translating it yields CASSSGDRLYSNQPQHF. This sequence joins TRBV7-2 and TRBJ1-5; 7 bases map to TRBD1. CDR3 length equals 17 residues. The ends lost 4 bases at V and 0 bases at J; junction bases unmatched: 9. Germline assignment: CDR1 SGHTA and CDR2 FQGNSA.

The chain joins TRBV30 to TRBJ1-5; D is unresolved. Germline V gives CDR1 GTSNPN, CDR2 SVGIG (reference sequence). Trimming took off 2 bases at V and 1 base at J, with 9 bases between the two ends. The CDR3 loop spans 14 amino acids. Here the CDR3 DNA reads TGTGCCTGGAGTCCTGGAAGAAGCAATCAGCCCCAGCATTTT. Protein sequence: CAWSPGRSNQPQHF.

V and J are TRBV7-9 and TRBJ2-3; tentative D call: TRBD2 (7 bases). Germline CDR1 is SEHNR and CDR2 is FQNEAQ (reference sequence). The ends were cut back, 2 bases at V and 8 bases at J, with 11 bases in the middle. CDR3 size: 13 residues. The CDR3 reads CASSLYREGTQYF. The CDR3 nucleotides are TGTGCCAGCAGCTTATACAGGGAGGGTACGCAGTATTTT.

This clonotype turned up a few times. This chain uses TRBV6-5 with TRBJ2-1, with TRBD2 matching 10 bases. From germline, CDR1 is MNHEY and CDR2 SVGAGI. The CDR3 has 14 residues. V shed 2 bases, J shed 9 bases, and the junction held 4 bases outside the gene matches. The CDR3 here is CASSYGTSVAEQFF. For the CDR3, the DNA is TGTGCCAGCAGTTACGGGACTAGCGTGGCTGAGCAGTTCTTC.

CDR3 in DNA: TGTGCCAGCAGCTCGGACAGGAGGAGGGAGCAGTACTTC. It is translated as CASSSDRRREQYF. The rearrangement uses TRBV13 and TRBJ2-7; the match to TRBD1 covers 7 bases. V shed 4 bases and J 7 bases; nucleotides not matched to a gene: 7. The CDR3 runs to 13 residues. Germline V lookup: CDR1 PRHDT, CDR2 FYEKMQ (reference sequence).

J is TRBJ2-3 and V is TRBV5-8, with D possibly TRBD1 on 6 matching bases. Per germline, CDR1 SGHTS and CDR2 YDEGEE. This CDR3 region has 14 residues. V lost 4 bases and J lost 5, with 14 bases in between. DNA of the CDR3: TGTGCCAGCAGCCAAAACAGGGACGGAGATACGCAGTATTTT. Translating gives CASSQNRDGDTQYF.

The chain has TRBV7-9 and TRBJ1-1; TRBD1 might be the D (5 bases). Deletions cut 2 bases from V and 6 bases from J, with 16 bases between. This CDR3 spans 15 amino acids. CDR1 and CDR2 (germline): SEHNR, FQNEAQ (reference sequence). The CDR3 DNA is TGTGCCAGCAGCTTAAGTGCGGGGGTCGGCGCTGAAGCTTTCTTT. It codes for CASSLSAGVGAEAFF. Full variable domain (rest looked up from reference TRBV7-9 and TRBJ1-1): DTGVSQNPRHKITKRGQNVTFRCDPISEHNRLYWYRQTLGQGPEFLTYFQNEAQLEKSRLLSDRFSAERPKGSFSTLEIQRTEQGDSAMYLCASSLSAGVGAEAFFGQGTRLTVV.

This clonotype was picked up many times. The V and J genes are TRBV2 and TRBJ2-7; 7 positions agree with TRBD2. Germline CDR1 reads SNHLY; CDR2 reads FYNNEI. The CDR3 sequence is 15 residues long. The junction had 9 bases not matched to a gene; V was cut back by 7 bases and J by 0 bases. The CDR3 DNA follows: TGTGCCAGCAATGGTGGGCGGGGGATCTCCTACGAGCAGTACTTC. It translates to CASNGGRGISYEQYF.

CDR3 sequence reads: CASSLGVVRLNQPQHF. The CDR3 DNA reads TGTGCCAGCAGCTTAGGCGTGGTCAGACTCAATCAGCCCCAGCATTTT. The chain carries TRBV7-8 and TRBJ1-5; D not certain. This CDR3 is built from 16 residues. CDR1 is SGHVS and CDR2 is FQNEAQ in the germline V gene. With 1 base removed from V and 3 bases from J, the gap between germline ends came to 13 bases.

There are a few counts of this clonotype. V gene TRBV29-1 combines with J gene TRBJ1-1; unclear D gene. Germline CDR1 and CDR2: SQVTM and ANQGSEA. The V and J ends lost 3 bases and 8 bases respectively, with 10 bases between them. The CDR3 totals 11 residues. The CDR3 bases are TGCAGCGTTGACCCGACGGAAGAAGCTTTCTTT. Translated: CSVDPTEEAFF. Full variable domain (remainder filled in from reference TRBV29-1 and TRBJ1-1): SAVISQKPSRDICQRGTSLTIQCQVDSQVTMMFWYRQQPGQSLTLIATANQGSEATYESGFVIDKFPISRPNLTFSTLTVSNMSPEDSSIYLCSVDPTEEAFFGQGTRLTVV.

This clonotype was counted at least ten times. J is TRBJ1-5 and V is TRBV20-1; tentatively, D is TRBD1 (6 bases). Trimming pared 5 bases from V and 0 bases from J, leaving 8 bases between. CDR1 DFQATT and CDR2 SNEGSKA come from the germline V gene (reference sequence). The CDR3 extends over 13 amino acids. The CDR3, as DNA: TGCAGTGCTCGGACAGATAGCAATCAGCCCCAGCATTTT. Translated: CSARTDSNQPQHF.

This clonotype was detected ten times or more. The rearrangement joins TRBV2 to TRBJ2-1, with D possibly matching TRBD2 (5 bases). Trimming pared 2 bases from V and 4 bases from J, leaving 6 bases between. This CDR3 is built from 13 residues. Germline values: CDR1 SNHLY, CDR2 FYNNEI. Written as DNA, the CDR3 is TGTGCCAGCAGTGAACGACTATACAATGAGCAGTTCTTC. Translation: CASSERLYNEQFF.

The V gene is TRBV5-1, the J gene TRBJ1-1; D not certain. The germline CDR1 and CDR2 sequences are SGHRS and YFSETQ. Trimming took 4 bases from V and 0 from J, leaving 13 bases between them. CDR3 length: 15 residues. The chain's CDR3 is CASSPQKTLNTEAFF. The CDR3 DNA reads as TGCGCCAGCAGCCCACAGAAGACTTTGAACACTGAAGCTTTCTTT.